This TCR beta chain was documented in a study of CD8 T cells in Susac syndrome. The CDR3 spans 10 residues. Germline lookup yields CDR1 DFQATT and CDR2 SNEGSKA (reference sequence). Trimming shortened V by 8 bases and J by 2 bases, and 5 bases separated the two germline ends. Negative isolation yielded the CD8+ and CD4+ T cells, while FACS enriched the TEMRA cells. The authors reverse transcribed roughly 0.5 to 1 ug RNA with random hexamers. TCRdb passed the immunoSEQ multiplex PCR reads through MiXCR, listing each CDR3 protein once. The sample has 150,000 to 200,000 distinct CDR3 sequences, over 85% seen once.

The sample consisted of CD4+ T cells from PBMCs. The TCR was taken from a human donor in good health. The chain uses TRBV20-1 and TRBJ2-3; D not resolved. The CDR3 bases are TGCAGTCTTAACACAGATACGCAGTATTTT. Its translation is CSLNTDTQYF.